This T cell receptor (beta chain) originates from a study of blood T cell repertoires in COVID-19. Study information: Specimens from acute and convalescent COVID-19 originated in the United States, Italy and Spain. T cells, B-cell-depleted T cells, or PBMCs provided the cDNA or gDNA that served as material.

The CDR3 covers 15 residues. Germline V CDR1 and CDR2: MNHEY, SVGAGI. The V gene lost 5 bases and the J gene lost 4 bases, with 17 bases spanning the gap. The Seattle patients, enrolled during active infection, were followed longitudinally. Original data processing: Scientists estimated how many nucleated cells there were by amplifying reference gene primers. Produced via immunoSEQ multiplex PCR; TCRdb's table is partial and in-frame only. From that table come the V and J calls and clone size; the DNA was used to work out D and trimming. The sample shows hundreds of thousands of clones, more than 70% of them seen only once.

The chain couples TRBV6-5 to TRBJ1-1; D unresolved. The receptor's source is a woman aged 55 to 70 with COVID-19, enrolled during active disease. The specimen was peripheral blood. As DNA, the CDR3 is TGTGCCAGCAGTCCAATCCCCCGCCCGGGCACTGAAGCTTTCTTT. Translated, it gives CASSPIPRPGTEAFF.